These T cell receptor beta chains were read from a single sample in a study of shared clonotypes between healthy human individuals. Clones were read by immunoSEQ multiplex PCR, and TCRdb kept only the in-frame ones, dropping some. The sample contains millions of clones, approximately 95% of which appear only once. The sequenced sample consisted of naive CD8+ T cells sorted from blood. The receptors stem from a man aged 18 to 29 in good health. CDR3s include the opening cysteine and the closing phenylalanine or tryptophan. The D gene is left open where the match is weak.

CSVEEGPRDQETQYF	NA	TRBV29-1	TRBJ2-5
CSFAGVLNTEAFF	NA	TRBV29-1	TRBJ1-1
CASSPMGDGGGYTF	NA	TRBV28	TRBJ1-2
CATSSQPGLSYGYTF	NA	TRBV15	TRBJ1-2
CASSLLLPQGGTEAFF	NA	TRBV27	TRBJ1-1
CASRNRGAGYNEQFF	TRBD1	TRBV7-6	TRBJ2-1
CASSEGGYGTDTQYF	NA	TRBV9	TRBJ2-3
CASSFQGGDYGYTF	NA	TRBV5-8	TRBJ1-2
CASRGGSGQYF	TRBD2	TRBV28	TRBJ2-7
CASSQESGNTDTQYF	NA	TRBV4-3	TRBJ2-3
CASSYNTGSTDTQYF	NA	TRBV6-6	TRBJ2-3
CASSEVGQGIIGNEQFF	NA	TRBV6-1	TRBJ2-1
CASSLLTGRETQYF	TRBD1	TRBV11-1	TRBJ2-5
CASSGPSDPLMDTQYF	NA	TRBV9	TRBJ2-3
CASSGLAGGPNEQFF	TRBD2	TRBV6-1	TRBJ2-1
CASSPRLGPYNEQFF	NA	TRBV5-1	TRBJ2-1
CASSLFGTGAYEQYF	TRBD1	TRBV28	TRBJ2-7
CASSLDPGAYEQYF	NA	TRBV11-2	TRBJ2-7
CASSIPYGELFF	NA	TRBV19	TRBJ2-2
CASKRGPDQPQHF	TRBD1	TRBV2	TRBJ1-5
CASSSDWSYEQYF	NA	TRBV7-6	TRBJ2-7
CASRRASGGLSYEQYF	TRBD2	TRBV2	TRBJ2-7